This T cell receptor beta chain appears in the sequencing data of a study of response to subunit inactivated influenza vaccine. The CDR3 consists of 15 residues. The V gene end was trimmed by 0 bases and the J gene end by 6 bases; junction bases not matched to a gene: 6. CDR1 ENHRY and CDR2 SYGVKD come from the germline V gene. This clonotype was recorded at least ten times. Its antigen is unidentified. TCRdb analysed the RT-PCR reads with MiXCR anew, one entry per CDR3 protein. Of about 610,000 distinct CDR3 sequences in the sample, 13% to 15% were seen once. Study outcomes and limitations: The study's authors posited that every seasonal influenza vaccination enlists few new T cells.

The rearrangement uses TRBV10-3 and TRBJ2-3; 7 nucleotides agree with TRBD2. The clonotype comes from a man aged 45-65 years who received an inactivated influenza vaccine. The sample here was PBMCs from blood, taken less than 13 days after vaccination. CDR3 in DNA: TGTGCCATCAGTGAGTCTGGCGGGAGTGGGGATACGCAGTATTTT. Translating it yields CAISESGGSGDTQYF.